This T cell receptor (beta chain) derives from a study of blood T cells in healthy people across ages. The CDR3 contains 14 residues. In germline, CDR1 is MGHDK, CDR2 SYGVNS. Isolated per sample were at least 7 million PBMCs. For the second PCR, which ran for about 6 to 12 cycles, a sample-barcoded 5' primer and a J-beta primer mix were used. TCRdb reanalysed the 5' RACE reads using MiXCR and keeps one entry per CDR3 protein. The data hold roughly 830,000 distinct CDR3 sequences, with about 62% observed a single time. The material sequenced was blood. This sequence originates from a man aged 25 to 40 in good health. The chain is built from TRBV25-1 and TRBJ2-5; D call uncertain. The closer fit of TRBJ2-7 to the DNA end suggests the J call may be wrong. CDR3 DNA: TGTGCCAGCAGTGAAGGGCCAGACTCCTACGAGCAGTACTTC. This encodes CASSEGPDSYEQYF.